This T cell receptor beta chain stems from a study of T cells after yellow fever vaccination. TCRdb analysed the 5' RACE reads with MiXCR anew, one entry per CDR3 protein. This table has under 150,000 distinct CDR3 sequences, roughly 15% appearing once. Findings of the study overall: There was a possibility that FACS-sorted repertoires contained abundant clonotypes contaminating from the bulk population. Reappearance after the booster was seen for most primary-vaccination clones, at 95% to 97% CD4 and 70% to 90% CD8.

This clonotype was counted between two and nine times. The antigen remains unidentified. This CDR3 has 13 amino acids. The germline gives CDR1 KGHDR, CDR2 SFDVKD. V lost 4 bases to trimming and J lost 4 bases, with 6 bases between them. V gene TRBV24-1 combines with J gene TRBJ2-2; tentatively, D is TRBD2 (5 bases). The clonotype originates from a man aged 18 to 30 who received the YFV17D yellow fever vaccine. Source: CD8+ T cells sorted from PBMCs, taken 5 days after the yellow fever booster vaccination. CDR3 bases: TGTGCCACCAGTGACGGACTCACCGGGGAGCTGTTTTTT. This encodes CATSDGLTGELFF.